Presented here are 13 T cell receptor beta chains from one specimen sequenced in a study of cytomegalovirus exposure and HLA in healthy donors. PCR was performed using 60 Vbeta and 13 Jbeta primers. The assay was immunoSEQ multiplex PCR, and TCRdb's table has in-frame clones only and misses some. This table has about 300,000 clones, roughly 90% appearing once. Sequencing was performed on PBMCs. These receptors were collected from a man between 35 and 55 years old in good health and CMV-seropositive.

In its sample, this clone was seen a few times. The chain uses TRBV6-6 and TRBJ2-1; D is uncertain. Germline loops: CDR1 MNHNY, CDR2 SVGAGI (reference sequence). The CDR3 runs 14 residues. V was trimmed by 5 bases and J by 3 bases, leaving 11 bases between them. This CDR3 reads CASSLSIHYNEQFF. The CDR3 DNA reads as TGTGCCAGCAGTCTGTCCATACACTACAATGAGCAGTTCTTC.

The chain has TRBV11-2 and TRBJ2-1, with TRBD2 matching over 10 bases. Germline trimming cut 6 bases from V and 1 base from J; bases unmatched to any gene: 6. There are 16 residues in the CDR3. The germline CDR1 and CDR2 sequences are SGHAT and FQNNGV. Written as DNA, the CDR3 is TGTGCCAGCAGGAAAATAGCGGGAGGATCCTACAATGAGCAGTTCTTC. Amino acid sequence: CASRKIAGGSYNEQFF.

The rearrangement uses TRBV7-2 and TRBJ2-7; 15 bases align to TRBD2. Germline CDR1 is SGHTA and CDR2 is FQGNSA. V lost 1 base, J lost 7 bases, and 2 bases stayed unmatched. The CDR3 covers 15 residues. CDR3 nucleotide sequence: TGTGCCAGCAGCTTAGTAGGACTAGCGGGAGGGGAGCAGTACTTC. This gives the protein CASSLVGLAGGEQYF.

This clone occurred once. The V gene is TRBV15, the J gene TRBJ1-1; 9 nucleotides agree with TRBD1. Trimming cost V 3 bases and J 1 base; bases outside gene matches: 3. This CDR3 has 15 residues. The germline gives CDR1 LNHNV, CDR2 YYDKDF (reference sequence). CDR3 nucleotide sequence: TGTGCCACCAGCAGGGGGGACAGGGAGAACACTGAAGCTTTCTTT. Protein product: CATSRGDRENTEAFF.

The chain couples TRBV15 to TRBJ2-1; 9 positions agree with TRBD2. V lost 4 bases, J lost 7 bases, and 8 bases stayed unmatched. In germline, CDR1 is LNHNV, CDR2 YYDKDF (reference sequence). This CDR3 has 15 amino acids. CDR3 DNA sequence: TGTGCCACCAGCAATCCTAGCGGGATAAGGAATGAGCAGTTCTTC. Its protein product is CATSNPSGIRNEQFF.

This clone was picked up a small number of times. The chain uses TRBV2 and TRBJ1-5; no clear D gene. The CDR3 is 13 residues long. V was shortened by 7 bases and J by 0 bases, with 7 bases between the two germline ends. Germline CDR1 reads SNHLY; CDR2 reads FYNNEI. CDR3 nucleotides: TGTGCCAGCAACTTTGATAGCAATCAGCCCCAGCATTTT. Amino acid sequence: CASNFDSNQPQHF.

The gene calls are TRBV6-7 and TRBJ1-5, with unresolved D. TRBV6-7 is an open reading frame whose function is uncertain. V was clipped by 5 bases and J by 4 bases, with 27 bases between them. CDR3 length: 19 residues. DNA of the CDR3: TGTGCCAGCAGTCTCCGGGCCCCGCCAAGGGAGCCCTGTAATCAGCCCCAGCATTTT. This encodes CASSLRAPPREPCNQPQHF.

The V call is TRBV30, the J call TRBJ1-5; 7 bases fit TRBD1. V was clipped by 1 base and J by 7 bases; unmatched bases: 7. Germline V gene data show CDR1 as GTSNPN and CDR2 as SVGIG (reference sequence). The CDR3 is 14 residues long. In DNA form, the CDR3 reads TGTGCCTGGAGTGGACAGGGAGTTCGACAGCCCCAGCATTTT. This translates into CAWSGQGVRQPQHF.

CDR3 sequence (DNA): TGCGCCAGCAGCCGGACGACAGGGGGCTTCGCGCCCAATGAGCAGTTCTTC. Residues: CASSRTTGGFAPNEQFF. The rearrangement links TRBV4-1 to TRBJ2-1, with 10 bases aligning to TRBD1. Per the germline V gene, CDR1 is MGHRA and CDR2 is YSYEKL. The CDR3 is made up of 17 amino acids. V was clipped by 4 bases and J by 6 bases; unmatched bases: 12.

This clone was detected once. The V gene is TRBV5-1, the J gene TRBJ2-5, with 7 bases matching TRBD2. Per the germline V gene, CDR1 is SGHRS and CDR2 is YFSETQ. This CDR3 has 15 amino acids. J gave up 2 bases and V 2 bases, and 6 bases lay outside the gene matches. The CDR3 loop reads CASSLTPGLQETQYF. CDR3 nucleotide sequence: TGCGCCAGCAGCTTAACCCCGGGACTACAAGAGACCCAGTACTTC.

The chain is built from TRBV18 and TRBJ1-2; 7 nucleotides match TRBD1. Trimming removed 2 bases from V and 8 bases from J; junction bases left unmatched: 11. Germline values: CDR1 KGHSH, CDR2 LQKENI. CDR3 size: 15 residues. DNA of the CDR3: TGTGCCAGCTCACCAGAACCGGGACAGCGTAGCGGCTACACCTTC. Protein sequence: CASSPEPGQRSGYTF.

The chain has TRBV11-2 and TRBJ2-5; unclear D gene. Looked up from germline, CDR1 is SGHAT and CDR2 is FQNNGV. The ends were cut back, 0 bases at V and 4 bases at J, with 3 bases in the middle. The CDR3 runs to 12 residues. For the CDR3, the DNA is TGTGCCAGCAGCTTAGATCGAGAGACCCAGTACTTC. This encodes CASSLDRETQYF.

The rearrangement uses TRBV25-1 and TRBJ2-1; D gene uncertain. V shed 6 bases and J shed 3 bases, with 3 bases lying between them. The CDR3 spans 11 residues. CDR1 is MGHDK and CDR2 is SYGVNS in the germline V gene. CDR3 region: CASSYYNEQFF. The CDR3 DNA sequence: TGTGCCAGCAGCTACTACAATGAGCAGTTCTTC.